This T cell receptor beta chain is drawn from a study of cytomegalovirus exposure and HLA in healthy donors. Trimming at V came to 4 bases and at J to 5 bases, leaving 10 bases not matched to a gene. Looked up from germline, CDR1 is SGHRS and CDR2 is YFSETQ. This CDR3 has 17 residues. The study ran its PCR with 60 Vbeta and 13 Jbeta primers. Produced via immunoSEQ multiplex PCR; TCRdb's table is partial and in-frame only. The table has 150,000 to 200,000 clones, 84% seen once; the top ten hold 0.25% to 0.3%. V gene TRBV5-1 combines with J gene TRBJ2-5; the match to TRBD2 covers 14 bases. Sequences were obtained from PBMCs. The TCR originated in a boy under 18 in good health and CMV-seronegative. The chain's CDR3 is CASSRQGLAGVYETQYF. The CDR3 bases are TGCGCCAGCAGCCGGCAGGGACTAGCGGGAGTTTACGAGACCCAGTACTTC.